This T cell receptor (beta chain) was obtained from a study of cytomegalovirus exposure and HLA in healthy donors. CDR1 and CDR2 from the germline V gene are SGHVS and FNYEAQ. The V end was cut by 5 bases, the J end by 4 bases, with 17 bases between. The CDR3 sequence is 15 residues long. Amplification used 60 Vbeta primers and 13 Jbeta primers. Generated by immunoSEQ multiplex PCR, the TCRdb table keeps only in-frame clones and is missing some. This repertoire shows approximately 160,000 clones, about 80% found once; its top ten account for 1.4% to 1.5%. Study results and caveats: Trimming of TCR beta V- and J-genes showed a link, identified in a later analysis, to a missense DCLRE1C variant. A later analysis revealed that TCR association rates differed between HLA loci, peaking at DRB1 and bottoming out at HLA-C. CMV serostatus was the sole immune exposure information available.

About this clone: Its antigen is unknown.

The chain combines TRBV7-6 with TRBJ1-2, with D hard to call. Material: PBMCs. The TCR originated in a woman in her thirties in good health and CMV-seropositive. This chain's CDR3 is CASSPGSSSSYGYTF. In nucleotides, the CDR3 is TGTGCCAGCAGCCCTGGTTCTAGTTCTAGCTATGGCTACACCTTC.